These 29 T cell receptor beta chains were all obtained from the same sample, sequenced in a study of cytomegalovirus exposure and HLA in healthy donors. The PCR contained 60 Vbeta and 13 Jbeta primers. Clones were sequenced by immunoSEQ multiplex PCR, and TCRdb holds only the in-frame ones, with some missing. Of some 88,000 clones in the sample, approximately 63% were seen once. Sample: PBMCs. These receptors all come from a woman aged 25 to 45 in good health and CMV-seronegative.

The chain is built from TRBV29-1 and TRBJ1-1; 8 nucleotides align to TRBD1. In germline, CDR1 is SQVTM, CDR2 ANQGSEA. The CDR3 length is 18 residues. J gave up 3 bases and V 4 bases, and 19 bases lay outside the gene matches. This CDR3 is CSVAKFGTGGRWDTEAFF. The DNA of the CDR3 is TGCAGCGTTGCCAAATTCGGGACAGGCGGAAGATGGGACACTGAAGCTTTCTTT.

In nucleotides, the CDR3 is TGTGCCAGCAGTGAATCGGGGAGCGGGGGTATCTACGAGCAGTACTTC. It yields the protein CASSESGSGGIYEQYF. V and J are TRBV25-1 and TRBJ2-5, with TRBD2 matching 8 bases. The better agreement between TRBJ2-7 and the DNA end casts doubt on the J call. Germline lookup yields CDR1 MGHDK and CDR2 SYGVNS. The CDR3 extends over 16 amino acids.

A note on this clone: One end of the junction is discordant with germline, which a read error may explain. This chain links TRBV28 with TRBJ2-7, with 14 bases lining up with TRBD2. The germline gives CDR1 MDHEN, CDR2 SYDVKM. The CDR3 loop spans 13 amino acids. CDR3 nucleotide sequence: TGTGCCATCAAGACTAGCGGGAGGGCCCTCTTGAACTTC. It is translated as CAIKTSGRALLNF.

This clone appeared a few times. The chain carries TRBV7-2 and TRBJ1-4; 8 positions agree with TRBD1. CDR3 length: 16 residues. The trim removed 4 bases at V and 4 bases at J, leaving 8 bases unmatched. Germline V CDR1 and CDR2: SGHTA, FQGNSA. For the CDR3, the DNA is TGTGCCAGCAGCTCCCAGGGGGCGCAGGGTAATGAAAAACTGTTTTTT. It translates to CASSSQGAQGNEKLFF.

The chain has TRBV5-1 and TRBJ2-5, with D possibly TRBD1 on 6 matching bases. Gene TRBJ2-7 matches the end of the DNA better, so the J call may be wrong. Germline CDR1 is SGHRS and CDR2 is YFSETQ. The CDR3 runs to 12 residues. CDR3 sequence (DNA): TGCGCCAGCAGCGGGGGCCCATACGAGCAGTACTTC. Translated: CASSGGPYEQYF.

The chain recombines TRBV5-5 with TRBJ1-5; D is unclear. Looked up from germline, CDR1 is SGHKS and CDR2 is YYEKEE (reference sequence). V gave up 0 bases and J gave up 4 bases, with 5 bases separating them. This CDR3 is 13 amino acids long. CDR3 bases: TGTGCCAGCAGCTTGGGGCCGAATCAGCCCCAGCATTTT. Encoded protein: CASSLGPNQPQHF.

Only a few counts were recorded for this clone. V gene TRBV11-2 combines with J gene TRBJ2-1; no firm D call. The germline V and J ends were trimmed by 4 bases and 5 bases, with 9 bases remaining between them. Germline CDR1 reads SGHAT; CDR2 reads FQNNGV. This CDR3 has 13 amino acids. The CDR3 reads CASSSRTNNEQFF. The CDR3, as DNA: TGTGCCAGCAGCTCCCGCACAAACAATGAGCAGTTCTTC. The variable domain in full, with the rest retrieved from reference TRBV11-2 and TRBJ2-1, is EAGVAQSPRYKIIEKRQSVAFWCNPISGHATLYWYQQILGQGPKLLIQFQNNGVVDDSQLPKDRFSAERLKGVDSTLKIQPAKLEDSAVYLCASSSRTNNEQFFGPGTRLTVL.

The V call is TRBV7-9, the J call TRBJ1-1, with 8 bases matching TRBD1. CDR3 length: 14 amino acids. Per germline, CDR1 SEHNR and CDR2 FQNEAQ (reference sequence). The J segment lost 5 bases and the V segment lost 5 bases, leaving 7 bases of the junction unmatched. The CDR3 here is CASSATGAYTEAFF. CDR3 DNA sequence: TGTGCCAGCAGCGCGACAGGGGCTTATACTGAAGCTTTCTTT.

The J gene is TRBJ1-3, the V gene TRBV19; D remains ambiguous. The germline V and J ends were trimmed by 7 bases and 0 bases, with 10 bases remaining between them. The V gene's germline CDR1 is LNHDA and CDR2 SQIVND (reference sequence). This CDR3 region has 14 residues. The CDR3 sequence: CASIPGSSGNTIYF. Here the CDR3 DNA reads TGTGCCAGTATCCCCGGGTCCTCTGGAAACACCATATATTTT.

The chain couples TRBV5-6 to TRBJ1-3, with a possible D match to TRBD1 (5 bases). Germline V gene data show CDR1 as SGHDT and CDR2 as YYEEEE. The CDR3 sequence is 16 residues long. Trimming removed 0 bases at V and 6 bases at J, with 16 bases between. The CDR3 DNA sequence: TGTGCCAGCAGCTTGGACCCCGGCAGGGTGGCAAACACCATATATTTT. Protein: CASSLDPGRVANTIYF.

V and J are TRBV18 and TRBJ1-5; 11 nucleotides agree with TRBD1. Unmatched junction bases numbered 4, after V lost 6 bases and J lost 3 bases. Germline V gene data show CDR1 as KGHSH and CDR2 as LQKENI. The CDR3 spans 15 residues. CDR3 residues: CASSTDRGPNQPQHF. The CDR3 nucleotides are TGTGCCAGCTCGACGGACAGGGGGCCCAATCAGCCCCAGCATTTT. Full variable domain (rest looked up from reference TRBV18 and TRBJ1-5): NAGVMQNPRHLVRRRGQEARLRCSPMKGHSHVYWYRQLPEEGLKFMVYLQKENIIDESGMPKERFSAEFPKEGPSILRIQQVVRGDSAAYFCASSTDRGPNQPQHFGDGTRLSIL.

The chain has TRBV5-1 and TRBJ1-5; no firm D call. The ends were cut back, 2 bases at V and 4 bases at J, with 7 bases in the middle. Germline V gene lookup returns CDR1 SGHRS and CDR2 YFSETQ. The CDR3 covers 13 residues. CDR3 amino acids: CASSFYSNQPQHF. DNA for the CDR3: TGCGCCAGCAGCTTCTACAGTAATCAGCCCCAGCATTTT.

The chain couples TRBV10-2 to TRBJ2-3; 7 positions agree with TRBD2. The CDR3 is 15 residues long. Per the germline V gene, CDR1 is WSHSY and CDR2 is SAAADI. Losses at the gene ends were 1 base for V and 3 bases for J; bases not matched to a gene: 4. The CDR3 nucleotides are TGCGCCAGCAGTGAGTTGGGGGGGATGACAGATACGCAGTATTTT. As protein: CASSELGGMTDTQYF.

This clone has just a few counts. V gene TRBV14 combines with J gene TRBJ2-7; 10 nucleotides align to TRBD1. CDR3 size: 13 residues. After removal of 2 bases from V and 12 bases from J, the junction contained 7 bases not matched to a gene. The germline V gene has CDR1 SGHDN and CDR2 FVKESK. CDR3 amino acids: CASSQQTGGYPYF. The DNA of the CDR3 is TGTGCCAGCAGCCAACAGACAGGGGGCTATCCGTACTTC.

The chain couples TRBV5-4 to TRBJ1-1, with D tentatively TRBD1 (5 bases). V dropped 0 bases and J dropped 7 bases, with 10 bases sitting between them. CDR1 is SGHNT and CDR2 is YYREEE in the germline V gene (reference sequence). The CDR3 spans 13 residues. The CDR3 reads CASSLAQGIEAFF. The CDR3 DNA is TGTGCCAGCAGCTTGGCTCAGGGAATTGAAGCTTTCTTT.

The rearrangement joins TRBV5-1 to TRBJ2-2; 8 bases line up with TRBD1. The CDR3 covers 14 residues. Germline CDR1 is SGHRS and CDR2 is YFSETQ. Trimming took 5 bases from V and 7 from J; bases not matched to a gene: 7. CDR3 amino acids: CASSSRGRVGELFF. The CDR3 DNA sequence: TGCGCCAGCAGTTCCAGGGGGCGTGTCGGGGAGCTGTTTTTT.

The chain carries TRBV19 and TRBJ2-7; TRBD1 matches at 8 bases. The CDR3 sequence is 16 residues long. Trimming at V came to 5 bases and at J to 3 bases, leaving 12 bases not matched to a gene. CDR1 and CDR2 (germline): LNHDA, SQIVND (reference sequence). The CDR3 DNA sequence: TGTGCCAGTAGTGTGACCGGGACAGGAGACGTCTACGAGCAGTACTTC. Amino acids: CASSVTGTGDVYEQYF. Combining the CDR3 with reference TRBV19 and TRBJ2-7 gives the whole variable domain DGGITQSPKYLFRKEGQNVTLSCEQNLNHDAMYWYRQDPGQGLRLIYYSQIVNDFQKGDIAEGYSVSREKKESFPLTVTSAQKNPTAFYLCASSVTGTGDVYEQYFGPGTRLTVT.

The chain is built from TRBV28 and TRBJ2-7; D is uncertain. Trimming stripped 5 bases from V and 3 bases from J, with 2 bases between. CDR3 length: 10 amino acids. Germline CDR1 is MDHEN and CDR2 is SYDVKM. The CDR3 DNA is TGTGCCAGCAGTCGCTACGAGCAGTACTTC. Translation gives CASSRYEQYF.

This sequence joins TRBV30 and TRBJ2-1; TRBD2 agrees at 7 bases. The V and J ends lost 7 bases and 3 bases, in that order; junction bases with no gene match: 15. The CDR3 spans 16 residues. Germline V gives CDR1 GTSNPN, CDR2 SVGIG (reference sequence). This CDR3 is CASSRDLGGSYNEQFF. CDR3 bases: TGTGCCTCGTCCCGGGACCTTGGCGGGAGCTACAATGAGCAGTTCTTC.

This clone has just one count. This specimen includes other DNA sequences encoding the same CDR3. This chain connects TRBV30 to TRBJ2-7; 7 bases are a match to TRBD2. The V gene end was trimmed by 4 bases and the J gene end by 3 bases; junction bases not matched to a gene: 0. In germline, CDR1 is GTSNPN, CDR2 SVGIG (reference sequence). CDR3 size: 11 residues. In nucleotides, the CDR3 is TGTGCCTGGACTAGCGGCTACGAGCAGTACTTC. Translating gives CAWTSGYEQYF.

This clone was observed a few times. This chain uses TRBV28 with TRBJ2-1, with 15 bases matching TRBD2. This CDR3 comprises 14 residues. Per the germline V gene, CDR1 is MDHEN and CDR2 is SYDVKM. The trim removed 8 bases at V and 9 bases at J, leaving 5 bases unmatched. CDR3 sequence (DNA): TGTGCCAGCGAACCGGGACTAGCGGGAGGTGAGCAGTTCTTC. This translates into CASEPGLAGGEQFF.

This chain joins TRBV7-9 and TRBJ1-4, with 7 nucleotides matching TRBD1. J was trimmed by 4 bases and V by 5 bases; bases with no gene match: 7. Germline V CDR1 and CDR2: SEHNR, FQNEAQ (reference sequence). CDR3 size: 15 residues. CDR3 sequence reads: CASSPQGQINEKLFF. For the CDR3, the DNA is TGTGCCAGCAGCCCCCAGGGACAGATTAATGAAAAACTGTTTTTT.

V gene TRBV5-6 combines with J gene TRBJ2-1, with 11 bases aligning to TRBD1. The germline V gene encodes CDR1 SGHDT and CDR2 YYEEEE. V was clipped by 4 bases and J by 4 bases; unmatched bases: 10. This CDR3 spans 17 amino acids. As DNA, the CDR3 is TGTGCCAGCAGCACGGACAGGGGGCTATACCCTTACAATGAGCAGTTCTTC. Amino acid sequence: CASSTDRGLYPYNEQFF.

This sequence joins TRBV5-4 and TRBJ1-2, with D tentatively TRBD1 (6 bases). The V gene's germline CDR1 is SGHNT and CDR2 YYREEE (reference sequence). The CDR3 is 15 amino acids. The V end was cut by 4 bases, the J end by 8 bases, with 21 bases between. CDR3 DNA: TGTGCCAGCAGCGACCGCAGGGGAGGGCTTGACGGCTACACCTTC. Translated: CASSDRRGGLDGYTF.

The V gene is TRBV5-1, the J gene TRBJ1-4; possibly TRBD1 for D (6 bases). With 4 bases removed from V and 4 bases from J, the gap between germline ends came to 11 bases. Germline V CDR1 and CDR2: SGHRS, YFSETQ. This CDR3 comprises 14 residues. In DNA form, the CDR3 reads TGCGCCAGCAGCCTCGGGACACTTAATGAAAAACTGTTTTTT. This encodes CASSLGTLNEKLFF.

This clone was seen only once. This chain connects TRBV28 to TRBJ2-2, with TRBD2 matching over 7 bases. Germline lookup yields CDR1 MDHEN and CDR2 SYDVKM. This CDR3 comprises 16 residues. With V trimmed by 5 bases and J by 3 bases, 9 bases remained unmatched. CDR3 in DNA: TGTGCCAGCAGTCACAGACCGGGGGGTTACACCGGGGAGCTGTTTTTT. Its protein product is CASSHRPGGYTGELFF.

The chain couples TRBV5-6 to TRBJ1-3; 8 bases map to TRBD1. The CDR3 length is 15 residues. Germline CDR1 reads SGHDT; CDR2 reads YYEEEE. The V segment lost 2 bases and the J segment 1 base; nucleotides outside the gene matches: 2. The CDR3 loop is CASSLHRGSGNTIYF. The CDR3 DNA reads TGTGCCAGCAGCTTACACAGGGGGTCTGGAAACACCATATATTTT.

The chain employs TRBV7-6 and TRBJ1-1; unclear D gene. Germline values: CDR1 SGHVS, CDR2 FNYEAQ. The CDR3 is made up of 13 amino acids. V lost 1 base, J lost 3 bases, and 6 bases lay in between. DNA for the CDR3: TGTGCCAGCAGCTTAGGGCCAGACACTGAAGCTTTCTTT. This gives the protein CASSLGPDTEAFF.

The chain joins TRBV28 to TRBJ2-7, with D possibly TRBD2 on 6 matching bases. The CDR3 is made up of 15 amino acids. V dropped 3 bases and J dropped 1 base, with 13 bases sitting between them. CDR1 and CDR2 from the germline V gene are MDHEN and SYDVKM. The CDR3 DNA reads as TGTGCCAGCAGTTTGTCGGGACTGGCTTCCTACGAGCAGTACTTC. Translation: CASSLSGLASYEQYF.